This TCR beta chain appears in the sequencing data of a study of blood T cell repertoires in COVID-19. Study summary: Spain, Italy and the United States supplied samples that represented acute and convalescent COVID-19. The analysed material was cDNA or gDNA that came from T cells, B-cell-depleted T cells, or PBMCs.

As processed by the authors: Nucleated cell number was recorded as an estimate derived from reference gene primer amplification. The protocol was immunoSEQ multiplex PCR, while the TCRdb copy is restricted to in-frame clones and leaves out a portion. V and J calls and clone size come straight from that table; D and trimming were deduced from the DNA. The sample includes 50,000 to 70,000 clones, more than 90% of them seen just once. With V trimmed by 1 base and J by 10 bases, 5 bases remained unmatched. The CDR3 extends over 15 amino acids. Germline V gives CDR1 MGHDK, CDR2 SYGVNS. This receptor was obtained from a man in his sixties with acute or convalescent COVID-19. What was sequenced was peripheral blood. The rearrangement joins TRBV25-1 to TRBJ1-6, with 9 positions matching TRBD1. The CDR3 sequence: CASSESVGQGSPLHF. In DNA form, the CDR3 reads TGTGCCAGCAGTGAATCGGTGGGACAGGGATCACCCCTCCACTTT.